This T cell receptor (beta chain) derives from a study of shared clonotypes between healthy human individuals. CD45RO-negative cells were positively selected for CCR7, leaving out terminally differentiated effector memory CD45RA+ cells. About this clone itself: Its antigen remains unidentified.

The germline CDR1 and CDR2 sequences are SGHVS and FQNEAQ. This CDR3 comprises 15 residues. V trimming: 3 bases; J trimming: 6 bases; junction bases outside the gene matches: 6. Study results and caveats: Sharing across four donors was highest in naive CD4 (around 5%) and lowest in memory CD8 (approximately 0.4%).

Sequencing was performed with immunoSEQ multiplex PCR; in TCRdb, only in-frame clones are kept and a portion is missing. The table lists about 2.1 million clones, more than 85% of them singletons. This clonotype was obtained from a man younger than 35 in good health. Some clones in this sample may be carry-over from other donors' samples. The J gene is TRBJ2-1, the V gene TRBV7-8; 9 bases map to TRBD2. The sequenced material came from naive CD8+ T cells from PBMCs. CDR3 sequence reads: CASSFPGLASNEQFF. The CDR3 DNA sequence: TGTGCCAGCAGCTTTCCGGGACTAGCTAGCAATGAGCAGTTCTTC.